The next 9 T cell receptor beta chains were all read from a single sample in a study of blood T cells in healthy people across ages. A second PCR of roughly 7 to 11 cycles used a sample-barcoded 5' primer and a J-beta primer mix. One entry per CDR3 protein results from TCRdb running MiXCR on the 5' RACE reads. This repertoire shows about 1,400,000 distinct CDR3 sequences, 40% to 50% found once; its top ten account for 7.9%. Input material: blood. These receptors all stem from a woman aged 18-35 years in good health.

The chain couples TRBV25-1 to TRBJ1-2; D remains ambiguous. The germline CDR1 and CDR2 sequences are MGHDK and SYGVNS. Trimming took off 2 bases at V and 8 bases at J, with 12 bases between the two ends. The length of the CDR3 is 13 residues. This chain's CDR3 is CASSEVGLGGYTF. The CDR3 nucleotides read TGTGCCAGCAGTGAAGTAGGGCTAGGAGGCTACACCTTC.

This chain uses TRBV20-1 with TRBJ2-7, with 8 bases identical to TRBD2. Germline V gene data show CDR1 as DFQATT and CDR2 as SNEGSKA (reference sequence). The CDR3 is 13 residues long. Losses at the gene ends were 5 bases for V and 4 bases for J; bases not matched to a gene: 7. CDR3 region: CSAQSGGAYEQYF. Written as DNA, the CDR3 is TGCAGTGCTCAGAGCGGGGGAGCATACGAGCAGTACTTC.

The J gene is TRBJ2-3, the V gene TRBV5-4, with TRBD1 matching over 9 bases. Germline-derived CDR1 and CDR2 are SGHNT and YYREEE (reference sequence). After removal of 2 bases from V and 7 bases from J, the junction contained 11 bases not matched to a gene. CDR3 length equals 16 residues. CDR3 nucleotides: TGTGCCAGCAGCTTAGGAGTGACAGGGGGAGAATATACGCAGTATTTT. Amino acid sequence: CASSLGVTGGEYTQYF.

This clonotype was detected only a few times. This rearrangement joins TRBV20-1 to TRBJ2-3; D is ambiguous. The CDR3 covers 12 residues. Trimming stripped 6 bases from V and 3 bases from J, with 10 bases between. Germline lookup yields CDR1 DFQATT and CDR2 SNEGSKA (reference sequence). The CDR3 protein is CSADPTTDTQYF. The CDR3, as DNA: TGCAGTGCAGACCCAACTACAGATACGCAGTATTTT.

This clonotype was counted a few times. This chain links TRBV29-1 with TRBJ1-2; 7 bases line up with TRBD1. V gave up 4 bases and J gave up 8 bases; unmatched junction bases: 7. CDR3 length: 12 residues. Germline CDR1 and CDR2: SQVTM and ANQGSEA. The CDR3 DNA sequence: TGCAGCGTTGGGGATGTGACAGGGGGCTACACCTTC. Amino acids: CSVGDVTGGYTF.

This clonotype was seen repeatedly, ten times or more. This chain connects TRBV10-3 to TRBJ2-7; possible D gene TRBD1, 5 bases. Germline lookup yields CDR1 ENHRY and CDR2 SYGVKD. The V gene lost 8 bases and the J gene lost 5 bases, with 19 bases spanning the gap. This CDR3 is 14 amino acids long. The CDR3: CAIGSDSTINEQYF. Here the CDR3 DNA reads TGTGCCATCGGATCCGACAGCACGATCAACGAGCAGTACTTC.

The chain carries TRBV20-1 and TRBJ2-1, with a tentative D call TRBD1 (6 bases). Deletions cut 8 bases from V and 6 bases from J, with 11 bases between. The CDR3 consists of 11 residues. The germline V gene has CDR1 DFQATT and CDR2 SNEGSKA (reference sequence). CDR3 coding DNA: TGCAGTCCCAGGGGAGCCAATGAGCAGTTCTTC. This translates into CSPRGANEQFF.

This rearrangement joins TRBV4-2 to TRBJ2-3, with 9 bases fitting TRBD2. The ends lost 0 bases at V and 3 bases at J; junction bases unmatched: 10. CDR3 length: 18 residues. The germline V gene encodes CDR1 LGHNA and CDR2 YNFKEQ. Here the CDR3 reads CASSQDVGSSGTTDTQYF. Written as DNA, the CDR3 is TGTGCCAGCAGCCAAGATGTTGGATCTAGCGGGACGACAGATACGCAGTATTTT.

The genes are TRBV3-1 and TRBJ1-2; no firm D call. The germline V gene has CDR1 LGHDT and CDR2 YNNKEL (reference sequence). This CDR3 spans 14 amino acids. V was trimmed by 5 bases and J by 0 bases, leaving 10 bases between them. CDR3 sequence: CASSYGLTNYGYTF. The CDR3 coding sequence is TGTGCCAGCAGCTACGGCCTTACTAACTATGGCTACACCTTC.